These 10 T cell receptor beta chains came from one sample sequenced in a study of control samples from healthy donors and cancer patients. TCRdb's copy holds only in-frame clones and misses some; the assay was immunoSEQ multiplex PCR. The sample has tens of thousands of clones; approximately 87% are singletons. The sequenced sample consisted of PBMCs. The receptor set was obtained from a woman aged 55-69 years with lung cancer.

The gene calls are TRBV19 and TRBJ1-5; no reliable D call. The CDR3 sequence is 12 residues long. CDR1 LNHDA and CDR2 SQIVND come from the germline V gene (reference sequence). V lost 5 bases and J lost 4, with 6 bases in between. CDR3 amino acids: CASSPNNQPQHF. DNA of the CDR3: TGTGCCAGTAGTCCAAATAATCAGCCCCAGCATTTT. Together with reference TRBV19 and TRBJ1-5, the CDR3 gives the full variable domain: DGGITQSPKYLFRKEGQNVTLSCEQNLNHDAMYWYRQDPGQGLRLIYYSQIVNDFQKGDIAEGYSVSREKKESFPLTVTSAQKNPTAFYLCASSPNNQPQHFGDGTRLSIL.

The rearrangement links TRBV25-1 to TRBJ2-7, with TRBD2 matching over 9 bases. Germline CDR1 MGHDK, CDR2 SYGVNS. Trimming cost V 5 bases and J 6 bases; bases outside gene matches: 8. This CDR3 has 14 residues. CDR3 sequence: CASSQAGGAREQYF. The CDR3 coding sequence is TGTGCCAGCAGTCAGGCGGGGGGGGCACGCGAGCAGTACTTC.

This clone has a single count. The chain couples TRBV6-1 to TRBJ1-5; D gene unclear. The ends were cut back, 0 bases at V and 5 bases at J, with 20 bases in the middle. Germline CDR1 reads MNHNS; CDR2 reads SASEGT. The CDR3 length is 18 residues. The CDR3 loop reads CASSEALYRRSFDQPQHF. In DNA form, the CDR3 reads TGTGCCAGCAGTGAAGCTCTCTACCGCCGAAGTTTCGATCAGCCCCAGCATTTT.

The chain's CDR3 is CASRTGNNQPQHF. CDR3 bases: TGTGCCAGCAGGACAGGGAACAATCAGCCCCAGCATTTT. The chain has TRBV6-5 and TRBJ1-5; the match to TRBD1 covers 7 bases. The CDR3 spans 13 residues. Trimming cost V 6 bases and J 3 bases; bases outside gene matches: 2. Germline V gene data show CDR1 as MNHEY and CDR2 as SVGAGI.

The V call is TRBV2, the J call TRBJ2-3; D perhaps matches TRBD2 (5 bases). CDR1 SNHLY and CDR2 FYNNEI come from the germline V gene. V was clipped by 9 bases and J by 4 bases, with 8 bases between them. CDR3 length: 11 residues. CDR3 region: CASNGADTQYF. The CDR3, as DNA: TGTGCCAGTAACGGGGCAGATACGCAGTATTTT.

The J gene is TRBJ1-2, the V gene TRBV7-3, with 11 positions matching TRBD1. This CDR3 region has 16 residues. CDR1 SGHTA and CDR2 FQGTGA come from the germline V gene. V was clipped by 3 bases and J by 8 bases; unmatched bases: 11. The CDR3 reads CASSLNPGTGGEGYTF. The DNA for the CDR3 is TGTGCCAGCAGCTTGAACCCCGGGACAGGGGGTGAGGGCTACACCTTC.

This clone was counted a few times. V gene TRBV7-9 combines with J gene TRBJ1-2; D is possibly TRBD1 (5 bases). V lost 5 bases to trimming and J lost 10 bases, with 17 bases between them. The V gene's germline CDR1 is SEHNR and CDR2 FQNEAQ (reference sequence). This CDR3 has 13 amino acids. CDR3 sequence (DNA): TGTGCCAGCAGCCTTGACGGCGGGGACGACTACACCTTC. Translated, it gives CASSLDGGDDYTF.

The chain recombines TRBV11-1 with TRBJ1-2, with no clear D. The germline V and J ends were trimmed by 5 bases and 4 bases, with 8 bases remaining between them. The CDR3 totals 12 residues. Germline CDR1 and CDR2: SGHAT and FQDESV (reference sequence). CDR3 DNA: TGTGCCAGCAGCCCCGGGCCCTATGGCTACACCTTC. It codes for CASSPGPYGYTF.

This clone appeared a single time. V gene TRBV6-4 combines with J gene TRBJ1-2, with 10 nucleotides matching TRBD1. V dropped 4 bases and J dropped 7; count of bases not matched to a gene: 3. Germline CDR1 MRHNA, CDR2 SNTAGT. This CDR3 has 13 amino acids. The CDR3 reads CASSVGQGFGYTF. In nucleotides, the CDR3 is TGTGCCAGCAGTGTGGGACAGGGGTTTGGCTACACCTTC.

This chain uses TRBV7-7 with TRBJ1-5; TRBD1 agrees at 7 bases. CDR1 is SSHAT and CDR2 is FNYEAQ in the germline V gene (reference sequence). The V gene end was trimmed by 5 bases and the J gene end by 0 bases; junction bases not matched to a gene: 16. The CDR3 is made up of 19 amino acids. The CDR3 reads CASSRKKTGKAFSNQPQHF. For the CDR3, the DNA is TGTGCCAGCAGCCGAAAAAAGACAGGGAAGGCTTTTAGCAATCAGCCCCAGCATTTT.